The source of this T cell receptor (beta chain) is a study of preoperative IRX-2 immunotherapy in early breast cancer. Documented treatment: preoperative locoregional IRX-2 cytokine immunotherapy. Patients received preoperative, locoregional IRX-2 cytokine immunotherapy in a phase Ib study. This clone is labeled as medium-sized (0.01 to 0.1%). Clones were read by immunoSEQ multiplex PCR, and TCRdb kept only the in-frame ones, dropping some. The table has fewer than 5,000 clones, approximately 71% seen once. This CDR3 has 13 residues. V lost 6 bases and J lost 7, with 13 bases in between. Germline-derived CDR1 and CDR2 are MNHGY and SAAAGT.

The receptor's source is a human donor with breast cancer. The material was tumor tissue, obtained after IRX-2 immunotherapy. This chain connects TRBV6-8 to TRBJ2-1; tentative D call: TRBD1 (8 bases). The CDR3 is CASRLQGGNEQFF. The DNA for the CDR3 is TGTGCCAGCAGACTACAGGGGGGGAATGAGCAGTTCTTC.